This T cell receptor (beta chain) was identified in a study of cytomegalovirus exposure and HLA in healthy donors. The wider study: In a later analysis, it was reported that the roughly 120 validation repertoires had been produced on the same platform as the roughly 650 repertoires belonging to the first cohort. Study-wide findings and caveats: Many donors shared some public TCRs, even though most TCR sequences were rare. Overall, approximately 150 TCR beta chains were annotated as cytomegalovirus-associated. It was reported that the classifier diagnosed cytomegalovirus status with high specificity and sensitivity in both the original and validation cohorts.

Generated by immunoSEQ multiplex PCR, the TCRdb table keeps only in-frame clones and is missing some. The sample holds 120,000 or so clones; about nine tenths are singletons and the top ten take approximately 2%. The ends lost 2 bases at V and 5 bases at J; junction bases unmatched: 12. The CDR3 extends over 19 amino acids. A word on this clone: Antigen specificity is unknown.

The sample consisted of PBMCs. The V call is TRBV23-1, the J call TRBJ2-3, with 14 bases identical to TRBD2. TRBV23-1 is an open reading frame whose function is uncertain. The sequence came from a woman aged 18 to 35 in good health and CMV-seronegative. CDR3 sequence (DNA): TGCGCCAGCAGTCAAAAACTTGGACTAGCGGGAGGCCAAGGAGATACGCAGTATTTT. It specifies CASSQKLGLAGGQGDTQYF.